The present T cell receptor (beta chain) was sequenced within a study of cytotoxic CD8 clonotypes in ibrutinib-treated CLL. Study-level background: About 25 partial and 2 complete responses; at median roughly 70 months, about 14 remitted, about twelve progressed. Response samples were obtained once patients had received a median 12 months of treatment, range 6 to 36.

Details on this clone: Its antigen is currently unknown.

V lost 0 bases, J lost 0 bases, and 7 bases lay in between. CDR1 SGHRS and CDR2 YFSETQ come from the germline V gene. The CDR3 is 15 residues long. Study-wide findings and caveats: Private clonotypes, not public ones, expanded at ibrutinib response. The study found clonality rose at ibrutinib response, then fell toward baseline at progression.

Sequencing was performed with immunoSEQ multiplex PCR; in TCRdb, only in-frame clones are kept and a portion is missing. The table includes about 86,000 clones, 86% detected once. This TCR was sampled from a human donor with chronic lymphocytic leukemia. The source was PBMCs, collected before ibrutinib treatment. The rearrangement links TRBV5-1 to TRBJ1-3, with unresolved D. The CDR3 DNA reads as TGCGCCAGCAGCTTGGTGGGGATCTCTGGAAACACCATATATTTT. The encoded protein is CASSLVGISGNTIYF. The full variable domain, its missing parts supplied by reference TRBV5-1 and TRBJ1-3, is KAGVTQTPRYLIKTRGQQVTLSCSPISGHRSVSWYQQTPGQGLQFLFEYFSETQRNKGNFPGRFSGRQFSNSRSEMNVSTLELGDSALYLCASSLVGISGNTIYFGEGSWLTVV.